This T cell receptor beta chain came from a study of CXCR3-negative and CXCR3-positive naive CD8 T cells (dated by TCRdb to about 2019). Background for the entire study: In total, approximately 130 million TRB reads were obtained, or roughly 1.5 +/- 0.3 million reads per library. Diversity and physicochemical repertoire analyses were performed on 11 donors pooled from two independent experiments. For the TRBV-TRBJ cluster analysis, the naive subsets came from 5 or 6 donors, while the memory cells came from 3 donors.

For every CD8+ T cell subset, 300,000 cells were flow-sorted straight into RLT lysis buffer, and each subset was sorted in triplicate. Naive CD8+ T cells were defined stringently as CD45RO-CCR7+CD27+CD95- to exclude memory contaminants. Standard density gradient centrifugation was used to isolate peripheral blood mononuclear cells from buffy coats. A FACSAria III was used to flow-sort naive CXCR3-negative and CXCR3-positive CD8+ T cells. An RNeasy Mini Kit was used to extract total RNA from the sorted cells. Broader findings and caveats from the paper: TRBV-TRBJ usage was similar between naive CXCR3-negative and CXCR3-positive cells from the same donor, while memory cells showed distinct patterns. Freshly isolated PBMCs were used for most assays because CXCR3 expression partially decreased after cryopreservation. Because surface CD5, which has been linked to self-reactivity in mice, was comparable between naive subsets, TCR interaction strength was also inferred from TRB CDR3 physicochemical properties. Compared with CXCR3-negative naive cells, CXCR3-positive naive cells had TRB CDR3s with higher hydrophobicity (lower Kidera factor 4), lower energy, and higher strength and volume indices. Repertoire diversity was comparably high in both naive subsets but much lower in memory CD8+ T cells.

CDR1 SGHDT and CDR2 YYEEEE were looked up in the germline V gene. The CDR3 starts with the cysteine, ends with the phenylalanine, and has 16 residues. No DNA sequence is on record. This clonotype registers as medium-sized (0.01 to 0.1%) by frequency; no count is noted. Its antigen is unknown. The instrument given in TCRdb is NextSeq 550. The Human TCR Profiling Kit (MiLaboratory) was used to prepare UMI-labeled 5' RACE TRB cDNA libraries. The full amount of extracted RNA was used for cDNA synthesis, and the full amount of resulting cDNA was used for PCR amplification. Libraries were prepared in parallel with an identical number of PCR cycles. The paper's processing steps were these. About 53,000 +/- 10,000 unique UMI-labeled TRB cDNA molecules per library were extracted with MIGEC and MiXCR, with at least two reads per UMI required. On average, about 40,000 +/- 10,000 functional in-frame TRB CDR3 nucleotide clonotypes lacking stop codons were found per library. After each sample was downsampled to 5000 UMI-labeled TRB molecules, VDJtools was used to calculate diversity metrics such as normalized Shannon-Wiener and Chao1. VDJtools computed clonotype-size-weighted physicochemical properties of the central five CDR3 residues: interaction energy, strength, volume and Kidera factor 4. Each entry corresponds to one CDR3 protein sequence from reads that TCRdb reprocessed, and DNA is not given. The V and J calls, along with clone size, are taken from TCRdb and not from the paper's own processing. The table for this sample shows some 6,000 distinct CDR3 sequences. 2% of the sample is in the top ten clones.

The V gene is TRBV5-6 and the J gene is TRBJ2-7; TCRdb's D gene call, TRBD1, goes unchecked for lack of DNA. The sequence was obtained from a human donor in good health. Some clones in this sample may be carry-over from other donors' samples. The sequencing input was naive CXCR3- CD8+ T cells from blood. The cell subset or site label corresponds to: CD45RO-CCR7+CD27+CD95- naive CD8+ T cells lacking CXCR3 (TNR3-). This receptor has the CDR3 CASSCPDRQGVYEQYF.